This T cell receptor (beta chain) is from a study of long-term antiretroviral therapy in people with HIV (dated by TCRdb to the early 2020s). Regarding the study in general: The earliest samples were collected about a decade before the 2015 WHO recommendation for immediate ART, when ART was typically delayed until CD4 counts fell. This retrospective serial study examined whether starting ART and sustained HIV suppression were associated with changes in the composition and diversity of the TRB repertoire in peripheral blood. The cohort contributed over 150 cryopreserved PBMC samples from under 35 adults with confirmed HIV infection, collected serially over a mean of approximately six years (range 1-12). About a third of the roughly 30 participants with HIV were female. No cross-contamination during QIAcube processing was shown when test extractions of a monoclonal T-cell line were performed alongside 30 to 40 polyclonal samples. The research as a whole found: At every time point, the repertoire was dominated by expanded TRB clones first identified before ART initiation, although this dominance fluctuated and, in many PLHIV, declined after ART. A significant increase in TRB diversity was found to be associated with ART initiation, although TRB diversity was observed to remain significantly below that of transplant donor controls even after long-term ART. HIV repertoires had narrower CDR3 length ranges than controls, and the network structure suggested an antigen-experienced repertoire that shifted only slightly toward naive after ART. Limited PBMC availability meant only the TCR beta chain was sequenced, without alpha chain pairing. Because pre-ART samples had limited cell numbers, profiling was done on unsorted PBMC rather than on sorted CD4+ and CD8+ T cells. Inferences about post-ART repertoire changes were limited because no data were available on ART adherence, viral resistance or therapy changes. The samples span the years 2004 to 2017, and the ART regimens used may be less effective than current regimens.

Worth noting for this clone: No cognate antigen has been identified for it. Per-nucleotide qualities are absent, and no much larger clonotype sits a single base away.

The immunoSEQ hsTCRB v3.0 assay was used at survey level resolution for TRB variable region sequencing. A depth of roughly 40,000-50,000 T-cell genomes per sample was targeted for TRB sequencing. TRB libraries were pooled and sequenced on an Illumina MiSeq using a v3 150-cycle kit. Per the source publication's procedure: Repertoire analysis was performed in R inside a reproducible Nextflow workflow that covered QC, data transformation and analysis. LymphoSeq2, an R package for exploring AIRR-Seq data, was used to implement custom analyses. Several samples that produced fewer than 5000 total TRB sequences were removed, so 190 or so HIV repertoires were analyzed. Of the approximately 190 retained HIV repertoires, over 55 were collected before and 120 to 130 after ART initiation. Each repertoire was downsampled to 5000 TRB nucleotide sequences, and summary statistics were averaged across 100 downsampling iterations. Only TRB sequences with CDR3 regions of at least seven amino acids were retained for analysis. Diversity was assessed using a clonality score derived from Shannon entropy and using the Gini coefficient. Repertoire networks linked the top 5000 CDR3 amino acid sequences whenever two sequences differed by an edit distance of one. For TRB CDR3 amino acid sequences, antigen specificity groups and MHC restriction were predicted with GLIPH2. CDR3 amino acid sequences were matched against VDJdb and McPAS-TCR to flag known CMV, EBV, HIV or tissue antigen associations. Pre-ART, post-ART and control groups were compared with Wilcoxon signed-rank tests and Holm-Bonferroni correction. Here the immuneACCESS table is served through TCRdb, limited to in-frame sequences with V and J called. Missing clones are a known gap in these copies; in checked studies unresolved V genes cover under half, and the rest lacks a known reason. V, J and clone size were drawn from that table, and D and trimming were deduced from the DNA. The sample includes roughly 33,000 clones, with roughly 97% observed a single time. Jointly, the top ten make up less than 3.5% of the sample.

CDR1 is given as MGHRA and CDR2 as YSYEKL, both from the germline V gene. CDR3 length: 14 amino acids, cysteine to phenylalanine. CDR3 DNA is the only sequence kept; it has 42 bases, read in frame from the first base. Trimming takes 4 bases from V and 4 bases from J, and the germline ends sit 12 bases apart. Inclusion was restricted to participants for whom at least one PBMC sample before ART initiation and at least two post-ART samples were available. Every participant with HIV received treatment in the United States of America. Before DNA extraction, cryopreserved samples of about 0.95-10 million PBMC were thawed and then washed. At the time of the earliest PBMC sample, participants with HIV were aged between roughly 20 and 60 years. PBMC samples were contributed by each participant from 1-4 timepoints before ART initiation and 2-8 timepoints after ART initiation, with a median of 7 samples. For every participant, serial HIV viral load, CD4+ T-cell count, ART history and demographic data were obtained. A Qiagen kit on a QIAcube was used to extract genomic DNA from unsorted PBMC, with samples processed in batches of 12.

The chain uses TRBV4-1 and TRBJ2-3; matching of 5 bases hints at TRBD2 as the D gene. This specimen consisted of unsorted PBMCs, obtained 6.9 years after starting antiretroviral therapy. The sequence came from a man aged 30 to 39 with HIV. This receptor carries the CDR3 CASSPQAGADTQYF. The DNA is TGCGCCAGCAGCCCCCAGGCGGGTGCAGATACGCAGTATTTT.